The 30 T cell receptor beta chains below come from one sample, sequenced in a study of technical replicates of blood from four donors. Method: immunoSEQ multiplex PCR; TCRdb's copy keeps in-frame clones and lacks some. The sample contains about 81,000 clones, approximately 96% of which appear only once. The specimen was T cells isolated from PBMCs. Source of these receptors: a human donor in good health.

This clone has only one observation. V gene TRBV28 combines with J gene TRBJ1-4, with D possibly TRBD1 on 6 matching bases. This CDR3 spans 14 amino acids. V shed 6 bases and J shed 2 bases, with 10 bases lying between them. The germline V gene encodes CDR1 MDHEN and CDR2 SYDVKM. The CDR3 nucleotides are TGTGCCAGCAGGGGGGACACCACTAATGAAAAACTGTTTTTT. It codes for CASRGDTTNEKLFF.

The rearrangement joins TRBV5-1 to TRBJ2-7; 7 nucleotides match TRBD1. Germline assignment: CDR1 SGHRS and CDR2 YFSETQ. J lost 4 bases, V lost 6 bases, and 7 bases had no gene match. CDR3 length equals 13 residues. The CDR3 is CASTQQGLYEQYF. In nucleotides, the CDR3 is TGCGCCAGCACCCAACAGGGGCTATACGAGCAGTACTTC.

Details on this clone: Sequence at one end of the junction differs from germline and may be a read error. The chain joins TRBV6-5 to TRBJ1-2; no definite D call. Per germline, CDR1 MNHEY and CDR2 SVGAGI. The CDR3 runs 13 residues. This CDR3 is CVSSSNSNYGYTF. The CDR3 DNA reads TGTGTCAGCAGTTCTAACAGTAACTATGGCTACACCTTC.

The rearrangement links TRBV11-3 to TRBJ2-7, with a tentative D call TRBD1 (5 bases). Per germline, CDR1 SGHNT and CDR2 YENEEA. V shed 5 bases and J shed 2 bases, with 16 bases lying between them. There are 15 residues in the CDR3. In nucleotides, the CDR3 is TGTGCCAGCAGCCCCCCCAGGGAAGCCCCCTACGAGCAGTACTTC. Translation: CASSPPREAPYEQYF.

This clone came up once. The V call is TRBV7-2, the J call TRBJ1-2, with D perhaps TRBD1 (6 bases). V lost 3 bases and J lost 4, with 15 bases in between. This CDR3 is 15 amino acids long. CDR1 is SGHTA and CDR2 is FQGNSA in the germline V gene. The CDR3 sequence: CASSLGAGTSYGYTF. Written as DNA, the CDR3 is TGTGCCAGCAGCTTGGGGGCCGGGACAAGCTATGGCTACACCTTC. Based on the CDR3 plus reference TRBV7-2 and TRBJ1-2, the full variable domain is GAGVSQSPSNKVTEKGKDVELRCDPISGHTALYWYRQSLGQGLEFLIYFQGNSAPDKSGLPSDRFSAERTGGSVSTLTIQRTQQEDSAVYLCASSLGAGTSYGYTFGSGTRLTVV.

DNA of the CDR3: TGTGCCAGCAGTTCGCACTCGGGGGTAGATACGCAGTATTTT. Residues: CASSSHSGVDTQYF. J is TRBJ2-3 and V is TRBV27, with D tentatively TRBD2 (6 bases). Germline CDR1 is MNHEY and CDR2 is SMNVEV (reference sequence). Trimming removed 4 bases from V and 5 bases from J, with 13 bases in between. The CDR3 is made up of 14 amino acids.

The chain combines TRBV27 with TRBJ2-3, with 7 bases fitting TRBD1. With V trimmed by 5 bases and J by 4 bases, 18 bases remained unmatched. Germline CDR1 and CDR2: MNHEY and SMNVEV (reference sequence). The CDR3 loop spans 18 amino acids. CDR3 coding DNA: TGTGCCAGCAGTCTCAGACGACAGGGAAGAGGCATCGCAGATACGCAGTATTTT. Translated, it gives CASSLRRQGRGIADTQYF.

The rearrangement joins TRBV28 to TRBJ2-3, with D perhaps matching TRBD2 (6 bases). With 2 bases removed from V and 2 bases from J, the gap between germline ends came to 11 bases. CDR1 and CDR2 (germline): MDHEN, SYDVKM. This CDR3 region has 15 residues. The CDR3 region has the DNA TGTGCCAGCAGTTTAAGGGAGGACCTCACAGATACGCAGTATTTT. Amino acids: CASSLREDLTDTQYF.

The V call is TRBV5-1, the J call TRBJ2-2, with TRBD1 identical over 7 bases. The CDR3 is 15 residues long. CDR1 SGHRS and CDR2 YFSETQ come from the germline V gene. The V segment lost 5 bases and the J segment 1 base; nucleotides outside the gene matches: 5. CDR3 residues: CASRPGTENTGELFF. CDR3 coding DNA: TGCGCCAGCAGACCCGGGACAGAGAACACCGGGGAGCTGTTTTTT.

This chain connects TRBV7-9 to TRBJ1-3, with D unresolved. The CDR3 loop spans 15 amino acids. CDR1 is SEHNR and CDR2 is FQNEAQ in the germline V gene (reference sequence). Trimming left V 3 bases short and J 0 bases short, with 9 bases between. CDR3 amino acids: CASSFIEFSGNTIYF. The CDR3 region has the DNA TGTGCCAGCAGCTTTATCGAGTTCTCTGGAAACACCATATATTTT.

The rearrangement uses TRBV15 and TRBJ2-3; TRBD1 aligns across 9 bases. CDR1 and CDR2 (germline): LNHNV, YYDKDF (reference sequence). Losses at the gene ends were 4 bases for V and 2 bases for J; bases not matched to a gene: 10. The CDR3 has 17 residues. CDR3 sequence reads: CATSTPTGGLVTDTQYF. As DNA, the CDR3 is TGTGCCACCAGCACTCCGACAGGGGGATTAGTCACAGATACGCAGTATTTT. Full variable domain (rest looked up from reference TRBV15 and TRBJ2-3): DAMVIQNPRYQVTQFGKPVTLSCSQTLNHNVMYWYQQKSSQAPKLLFHYYDKDFNNEADTPDNFQSRRPNTSFCFLDIRSPGLGDTAMYLCATSTPTGGLVTDTQYFGPGTRLTVL.

This clone was picked up a small number of times. V usage is TRBV2 and J usage is TRBJ1-1; 10 bases map to TRBD1. V lost 10 bases, J lost 4 bases, and 6 bases stayed unmatched. Germline V gene sequence: CDR1 SNHLY, CDR2 FYNNEI. This CDR3 contains 13 residues. The CDR3 here is CATMGQGSTEAFF. CDR3 DNA: TGTGCCACTATGGGACAGGGGAGCACTGAAGCTTTCTTT.

CDR3: CASSFRTSGKFVTYNEQFF. The DNA for the CDR3 is TGTGCCAGCAGCTTCAGGACTAGCGGGAAGTTTGTAACTTACAATGAGCAGTTCTTC. The chain uses TRBV7-2 and TRBJ2-1; 12 nucleotides line up with TRBD2. The CDR3 consists of 19 residues. The J segment lost 4 bases and the V segment lost 3 bases, leaving 13 bases of the junction unmatched. In germline, CDR1 is SGHTA, CDR2 FQGNSA.

The chain combines TRBV13 with TRBJ2-1; a weak D match, TRBD1 (7 bases). V gave up 5 bases and J gave up 8 bases, with 13 bases separating them. From germline, CDR1 is PRHDT and CDR2 FYEKMQ (reference sequence). This CDR3 contains 13 residues. The CDR3 DNA reads as TGTGCCAGCAGCCCAGGGGGGCTTCATGAGCAGTTCTTC. It is translated as CASSPGGLHEQFF.

The gene calls are TRBV7-9 and TRBJ1-2; weak D call: TRBD1 (5 bases). CDR3 length: 14 amino acids. Looked up from germline, CDR1 is SEHNR and CDR2 is FQNEAQ (reference sequence). The V gene lost 1 base and the J gene lost 6 bases, with 12 bases spanning the gap. The CDR3 loop is CASSLEAGLDGYTF. DNA for the CDR3: TGTGCCAGCAGCTTAGAGGCAGGGCTGGATGGCTACACCTTC.

The chain links TRBV4-1 to TRBJ2-2; 7 nucleotides align to TRBD2. The germline gives CDR1 MGHRA, CDR2 YSYEKL. With 3 bases clipped from V and 5 bases from J, the junction kept 3 bases outside the gene matches. The CDR3 runs to 14 residues. The CDR3 region has the DNA TGCGCCAGCAGCCAGGGGCGGGAGACCGGGGAGCTGTTTTTT. Residues: CASSQGRETGELFF.

The V and J genes are TRBV19 and TRBJ1-5; TRBD1 matches 9 bases. V lost 10 bases, J lost 0 bases, and 13 bases stayed unmatched. CDR1 is LNHDA and CDR2 is SQIVND in the germline V gene (reference sequence). This CDR3 has 17 amino acids. CDR3 in amino acids: CATKGQGLPSSNQPQHF. In nucleotides, the CDR3 is TGTGCCACCAAAGGACAGGGGCTCCCTTCTAGCAATCAGCCCCAGCATTTT. Complete variable domain (other parts from reference TRBV19 and TRBJ1-5): DGGITQSPKYLFRKEGQNVTLSCEQNLNHDAMYWYRQDPGQGLRLIYYSQIVNDFQKGDIAEGYSVSREKKESFPLTVTSAQKNPTAFYLCATKGQGLPSSNQPQHFGDGTRLSIL.

This chain joins TRBV4-1 and TRBJ2-3; TRBD2 is a possible D gene (6 bases). CDR1 and CDR2 from the germline V gene are MGHRA and YSYEKL. Between the trimmed V and J ends, which lost 2 bases and 2 bases, there was a span of 8 bases. This CDR3 contains 14 residues. The CDR3: CASSQTRDTDTQYF. CDR3 in DNA: TGCGCCAGCAGCCAAACGCGGGACACAGATACGCAGTATTTT.

J is TRBJ1-1 and V is TRBV6-5; no clear D. There are 14 residues in the CDR3. Trimming took 7 bases from V and 5 from J, leaving 17 bases between them. Germline CDR1 reads MNHEY; CDR2 reads SVGAGI. The CDR3 here is CASITTREGTEAFF. The CDR3 nucleotides read TGTGCCAGCATCACAACCCGGGAGGGTACTGAAGCTTTCTTT.

This sequence joins TRBV5-5 and TRBJ2-7; TRBD1 aligns across 8 bases. Unmatched junction bases numbered 7, after V lost 4 bases and J lost 7 bases. Germline V gene lookup returns CDR1 SGHKS and CDR2 YYEKEE (reference sequence). The CDR3 loop spans 13 amino acids. DNA for the CDR3: TGTGCCAGCAGCCGACAGGGGAATTGGGAGCAGTACTTC. Translating gives CASSRQGNWEQYF.

The chain uses TRBV12-5 and TRBJ2-2; 7 bases align to TRBD1. The CDR3 runs 15 residues. CDR1 is LGHNT, CDR2 FRNRAP, per germline. The V segment lost 4 bases and the J segment 1 base; nucleotides outside the gene matches: 3. CDR3 sequence reads: CASGSGQENTGELFF. CDR3 nucleotide sequence: TGTGCTAGTGGTTCCGGACAGGAGAACACCGGGGAGCTGTTTTTT. Looking up the rest from reference TRBV12-5 and TRBJ2-2 gives the full variable domain: DARVTQTPRHKVTEMGQEVTMRCQPILGHNTVFWYRQTMMQGLELLAYFRNRAPLDDSGMPKDRFSAEMPDATLATLKIQPSEPRDSAVYFCASGSGQENTGELFFGEGSRLTVL.

The chain has TRBV27 and TRBJ1-4; D is perhaps TRBD1 (5 bases). The CDR3 contains 14 residues. Trimming took off 5 bases at V and 4 bases at J, with 11 bases between the two ends. CDR1 is MNHEY, CDR2 SMNVEV, per germline (reference sequence). CDR3 sequence: CASSAGPYNEKLFF. The CDR3, as DNA: TGTGCCAGCAGTGCAGGGCCTTATAATGAAAAACTGTTTTTT.

This chain joins TRBV7-9 and TRBJ2-7; 7 bases are a match to TRBD2. Losses at the gene ends were 2 bases for V and 0 bases for J; bases not matched to a gene: 7. Germline assignment: CDR1 SEHNR and CDR2 FQNEAQ (reference sequence). CDR3 length: 16 residues. CDR3 amino acids: CASSLWGGTSSYEQYF. CDR3 nucleotides: TGTGCCAGCAGCTTATGGGGGGGAACGAGCTCCTACGAGCAGTACTTC.

This chain links TRBV7-3 with TRBJ1-1; 9 nucleotides agree with TRBD1. CDR3 length: 20 amino acids. Trimming at V came to 2 bases and at J to 2 bases, leaving 18 bases not matched to a gene. Per the germline V gene, CDR1 is SGHTA and CDR2 is FQGTGA. In DNA, the CDR3 is TGTGCCAGCAGCTTACCCCCGAGGCGGACAGGGGATAGGCGAAACACTGAAGCTTTCTTT. Translating it yields CASSLPPRRTGDRRNTEAFF.

The chain carries TRBV20-1 and TRBJ2-1, with D maybe TRBD2 (6 bases). From germline, CDR1 is DFQATT and CDR2 SNEGSKA (reference sequence). The CDR3 has 11 residues. The V and J ends lost 6 bases and 10 bases respectively, with 13 bases between them. CDR3 residues: CSAVTRSEQFF. CDR3 DNA: TGCAGTGCGGTGACTAGAAGCGAGCAGTTCTTC.

The chain recombines TRBV6-5 with TRBJ1-1; D gene ambiguous. Trimming took off 7 bases at V and 1 base at J, with 4 bases between the two ends. The CDR3 is made up of 11 amino acids. CDR1 and CDR2 (germline): MNHEY, SVGAGI. CDR3 protein: CASNRNTEAFF. DNA for the CDR3: TGTGCCAGCAACAGGAACACTGAAGCTTTCTTT.

The rearrangement links TRBV29-1 to TRBJ2-2; 8 bases map to TRBD1. Per the germline V gene, CDR1 is SQVTM and CDR2 is ANQGSEA. The CDR3 has 14 residues. The V gene end was trimmed by 6 bases and the J gene end by 4 bases; junction bases not matched to a gene: 7. The CDR3 sequence is CSVTRTGSTGELFF. CDR3 nucleotide sequence: TGCAGCGTGACACGGACAGGGAGCACCGGGGAGCTGTTTTTT.

The rearrangement joins TRBV6-5 to TRBJ2-1, with D perhaps TRBD2 (7 bases). V lost 0 bases to trimming and J lost 15 bases, with 15 bases between them. Germline V gene sequence: CDR1 MNHEY, CDR2 SVGAGI. The CDR3 is 13 amino acids. The CDR3 nucleotides read TGTGCCAGCAGTTACTCGGGCCGGCGGGGGCGGTTCTTC. Its protein product is CASSYSGRRGRFF.

This rearrangement joins TRBV11-2 to TRBJ1-2; D might be TRBD1 (5 bases). The ends were cut back, 3 bases at V and 6 bases at J, with 17 bases in the middle. CDR1 SGHAT and CDR2 FQNNGV come from the germline V gene. The CDR3 consists of 15 residues. CDR3 in amino acids: CASSFGQGPENGYTF. The DNA for the CDR3 is TGTGCCAGCAGCTTCGGGCAGGGCCCGGAGAATGGCTACACCTTC.

The rearrangement links TRBV6-5 to TRBJ1-2; weak D call: TRBD1 (6 bases). The V gene lost 0 bases and the J gene lost 9 bases, with 11 bases spanning the gap. This CDR3 region has 13 residues. Germline V lookup: CDR1 MNHEY, CDR2 SVGAGI. CDR3: CASSYSQGMSYTF. The CDR3 bases are TGTGCCAGCAGTTACTCACAGGGAATGAGCTACACCTTC.